This TCR beta chain was sequenced for a study of blood T cell repertoires in COVID-19. On the study more broadly: Cohort 3 recovered donors had two negative PCRs, clearance, or symptom resolution. Whether acute or convalescent, the COVID-19 samples came from the United States, Italy and Spain. PBMCs, B-cell-depleted T cells, or T cells provided the cDNA or gDNA that made up the material.

The CDR3 is made up of 14 amino acids. V was shortened by 6 bases and J by 5 bases, with 14 bases between the two germline ends. The germline CDR1 and CDR2 sequences are KGHSH and LQKENI. In terms of age and location, participants ranged from roughly 18 to 90 years and lived in about 25 US areas. The method was immunoSEQ multiplex PCR; TCRdb's version includes in-frame clones alone and lacks a portion of them. The table lists under 150,000 clones, nearly 85% of them singletons, with roughly 4% in the top ten. The sequencing input was PBMCs or T cells enriched from blood (not recorded which). V usage is TRBV18 and J usage is TRBJ1-5; possibly TRBD1 for D (5 bases). The receptor comes from a man in his fifties or sixties in a cohort exposed to, infected with or recovered from COVID-19 (not recorded which). This chain's CDR3 is CASSVQGTDQPQHF. Here the CDR3 DNA reads TGTGCCAGCTCCGTCCAGGGTACCGATCAGCCCCAGCATTTT.